This TCR beta chain came from a study of cytomegalovirus exposure and HLA in healthy donors. For this clone: The antigen remains undetermined.

The germline gives CDR1 SGHTA, CDR2 FQGNSA. V lost 5 bases, J lost 5 bases, and 12 bases stayed unmatched. This CDR3 contains 16 residues. In the PCR, 60 Vbeta and 13 Jbeta primers were used. The data were produced by immunoSEQ multiplex PCR, yet TCRdb's version contains in-frame clones alone and is incomplete. The sample has just over 150,000 clones, roughly 80% seen once. Study-level findings and limits: Sequencing had likely introduced a cluster of highly shared sequence variants as an artifact. By HLA locus, TCR association rates varied in a later analysis, with DRB1 showing the most and HLA-C the fewest.

This receptor was identified in a female donor in good health and CMV-seronegative. Input material: PBMCs. V gene TRBV7-2 combines with J gene TRBJ2-7, with TRBD2 identical over 10 bases. CDR3 loop: CASSLPRASGRNEQYF. CDR3 DNA sequence: TGTGCCAGCAGCCTACCGCGGGCTAGCGGGAGAAACGAGCAGTACTTC.